These T cell receptor beta chains were read from a single sample in a study of T cells in Graves' hyperthyroidism and ophthalmopathy. TCRdb reprocessed the multiplex PCR reads via MiXCR and lists one record per CDR3 protein. Of a few hundred thousand distinct CDR3 sequences in the sample, about a sixth were seen once. Sequenced material: blood. Receptors were obtained from a woman aged 55 to 70 with Graves' ophthalmopathy. CDR3s include the opening cysteine and the closing phenylalanine or tryptophan. D genes are given only for firm matches. Only part of the rows carry a size: once, few, many, or a class if the clone is expanded.

V gene	clone size	J gene	D gene	CDR3 DNA	CDR3 protein
TRBV19	few	TRBJ2-6	.	TGTGCCAGTATCGGAACCTCTGGGGCCAACGTCCTGACTTTC	CASIGTSGANVLTF
TRBV27	many	TRBJ2-7	TRBD2	TGTGCCAGCAGTATACCGGGACTAGGAATAGACGAGCAGTACTTC	CASSIPGLGIDEQYF
TRBV6-6	few	TRBJ2-2	.	TGTGCCAGCAGTTACCGTAAGGGGCCGAACACCGGGGAGCTGTTTTTT	CASSYRKGPNTGELFF
TRBV18	many	TRBJ2-7	.	TGTGCCAGCTCACCACCAGATCATCGGTACGAGCAGTACTTC	CASSPPDHRYEQYF
TRBV6-1	.	TRBJ2-7	.	TGTGCCAGCCAGGACGGGGCGCGGACCTACGAGCAGTACTTC	CASQDGARTYEQYF
TRBV27	many	TRBJ2-7	.	TGTGCCAGCAGTTTCATCCGGGGCCTCATCTACGAGCAGTACTTC	CASSFIRGLIYEQYF
TRBV6-2/TRBV6-3	many	TRBJ2-7	.	TGTGCCAGCGGACCTCAGGGAGGCGAGCAGTACTTC	CASGPQGGEQYF
TRBV7-2	.	TRBJ2-1	.	TGTGCCAGCCGCCCTCCTGTCGCGGCAGCGAATGAGCAGTTCTTC	CASRPPVAAANEQFF
TRBV7-2	many	TRBJ1-1	.	TGTGCCAGCACCCCGGGACGGAGGAGGAACACTGAAGCTTTCTTT	CASTPGRRRNTEAFF
TRBV30	.	TRBJ1-2	.	TGTGCCTGGAGTGTAATGGAGGGGGCTAACTATGGCTACACCTTC	CAWSVMEGANYGYTF
TRBV20-1	many	TRBJ1-2	.	TGCAGTGCTAGGGATGACGGCAGGCAATGGGATGGCTACACCTTC	CSARDDGRQWDGYTF
TRBV7-8	many	TRBJ1-5	.	TGTGCCAGCAGCTTAGGATGGGGCGGGACTAGCAATCAGCCCCAGCATTTT	CASSLGWGGTSNQPQHF
TRBV6-2/TRBV6-3	.	TRBJ2-5	TRBD2	TGTGCCAGCAGTTACGGGCGGCGGGAGGCACTAAAGGGGGAGACCCAGTACTTC	CASSYGRREALKGETQYF
TRBV27	many	TRBJ2-1	.	TGTGCCAGCAGAAAAGATGTCCAAACCTACAATGAGCAGTTCTTC	CASRKDVQTYNEQFF
TRBV5-1	many	TRBJ2-1	TRBD2	TGCGCCAGCAGCTTGGAGGCGGGAGGCTACAATGAGCAGTTCTTC	CASSLEAGGYNEQFF
TRBV10-3	many	TRBJ2-5	TRBD1	TGTGCCATCAGGGGGGGGACAGGGAGGCACCAAGAGACCCAGTACTTC	CAIRGGTGRHQETQYF
TRBV7-8	few	TRBJ2-5	.	TGTGCCAGCAGCTTAGCGATATCGTGGCTAAACCAAGAGACCCAGTACTTC	CASSLAISWLNQETQYF
TRBV3-1	many	TRBJ2-7	.	TGTGCCAGCAGCCGAGCCTACGAGCAGTACTTC	CASSRAYEQYF
TRBV10-3	many	TRBJ2-1	TRBD1	TGTGCCATCAGTGAGACAGGGGGACTCGGGAATGAGCAGTTCTTC	CAISETGGLGNEQFF
TRBV4-3	.	TRBJ2-2	TRBD2	TGCGCCAGCAGCCAATTTCGGGGGGGCTCGAACACCGGGGAGCTGTTTTTT	CASSQFRGGSNTGELFF
TRBV9	few	TRBJ2-1	TRBD2	TGTGCCAGCAGCACAAAAGCGGGGGCCTACAATGAGCAGTTCTTC	CASSTKAGAYNEQFF
TRBV7-2	.	TRBJ2-7	.	TGTGCCAGCAGCTTAGTATTGACGGGGGCCTACGAGCAGTACTTC	CASSLVLTGAYEQYF
TRBV6-2/TRBV6-3	many	TRBJ1-5	.	TGTGCCAGCAAGCGAGGTGGCAATCAGCCCCAGCATTTT	CASKRGGNQPQHF
TRBV5-1	many	TRBJ2-3	.	TGCGCCAGCAGCTTAGGCAGGAGCCCCACAGATACGCAGTATTTT	CASSLGRSPTDTQYF
TRBV4-2	.	TRBJ2-7	.	TGTGCCAGCAGCCCTCGTCTCGATTCCGAGCAGTACTTC	CASSPRLDSEQYF
TRBV5-8	.	TRBJ1-6	.	TGCGCCAGCAGCAAACGGGACACCGATAATTCACCCCTCCACTTT	CASSKRDTDNSPLHF
TRBV27	few	TRBJ2-1	.	TGTGCCAGCGGTTTAAGGGTCTACAATGAGCAGTTCTTC	CASGLRVYNEQFF
TRBV12-3/TRBV12-4	many	TRBJ2-7	TRBD1	TGTGCCAGCAGTTTGGGGGACAGGGGGACCTACGAGCAGTACTTC	CASSLGDRGTYEQYF
TRBV6-1	.	TRBJ2-7	TRBD1	TGTGCCAGCAGCTTTGGACAGGGTTCAGACGAGCAGTACTTC	CASSFGQGSDEQYF
TRBV20-1	.	TRBJ2-7	TRBD1	TGCAGTGCTGGACAGGGGGCGCCGAGACAATACGAGCAGTACTTC	CSAGQGAPRQYEQYF
TRBV18	few	TRBJ1-2	TRBD1	TGTGCCAGCTCACCAGAGGGGGCGGTTAACTATGGCTACACCTTC	CASSPEGAVNYGYTF
TRBV4-2	.	TRBJ2-2	TRBD1	TGTGCCAGCAGCCAGGATGGAGGGACAGGCCTTAACACCGGGGAGCTGTTTTTT	CASSQDGGTGLNTGELFF
TRBV19	few	TRBJ2-7	.	TGTGCCAGTAGTATAACCTGGGACGGCGCCTACGAGCAGTACTTC	CASSITWDGAYEQYF